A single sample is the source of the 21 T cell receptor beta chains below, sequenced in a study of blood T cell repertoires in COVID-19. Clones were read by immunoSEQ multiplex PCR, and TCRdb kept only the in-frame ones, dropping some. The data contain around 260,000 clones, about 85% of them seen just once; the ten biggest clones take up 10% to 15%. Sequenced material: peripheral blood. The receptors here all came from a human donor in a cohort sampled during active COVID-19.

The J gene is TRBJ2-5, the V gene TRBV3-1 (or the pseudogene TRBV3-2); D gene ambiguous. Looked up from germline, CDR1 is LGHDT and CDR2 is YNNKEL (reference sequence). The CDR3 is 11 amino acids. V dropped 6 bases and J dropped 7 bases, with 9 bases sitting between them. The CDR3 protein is CASRESGTQYF. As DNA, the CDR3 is TGTGCCAGCAGAGAGAGTGGGACCCAGTACTTC.

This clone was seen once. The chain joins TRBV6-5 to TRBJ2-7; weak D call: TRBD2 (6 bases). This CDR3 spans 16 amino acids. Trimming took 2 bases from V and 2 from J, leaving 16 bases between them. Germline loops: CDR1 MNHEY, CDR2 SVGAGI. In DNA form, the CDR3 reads TGTGCCAGCAGTTACACCCTGACTAGTTCGACCTACGAGCAGTACTTC. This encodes CASSYTLTSSTYEQYF.

CDR3 coding DNA: TGTGCCAGCAGCCAAGATGGGACGAGGGGGAGGGCCGCTGGGGCCAACGTCCTGACTTTC. Translated, it gives CASSQDGTRGRAAGANVLTF. The V gene is TRBV4-2, the J gene TRBJ2-6, with D possibly matching TRBD2 (7 bases). Trimming took 0 bases from V and 2 from J, leaving 20 bases between them. Germline CDR1 and CDR2: LGHNA and YNFKEQ. There are 20 residues in the CDR3.

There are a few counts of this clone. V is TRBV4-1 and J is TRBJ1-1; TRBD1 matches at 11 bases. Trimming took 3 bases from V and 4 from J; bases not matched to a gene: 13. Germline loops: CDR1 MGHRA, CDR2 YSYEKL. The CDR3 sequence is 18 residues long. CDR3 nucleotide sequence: TGCGCCAGCAGCCATGGCCCCGGGACAGGGGGAAGGGGCACTGAAGCTTTCTTT. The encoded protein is CASSHGPGTGGRGTEAFF.

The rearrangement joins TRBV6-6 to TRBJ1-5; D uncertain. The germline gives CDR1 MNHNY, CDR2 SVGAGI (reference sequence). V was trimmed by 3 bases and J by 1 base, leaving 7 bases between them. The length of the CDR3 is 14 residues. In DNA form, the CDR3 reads TGTGCCAGCAGTTATGGAGGGAGCAATCAGCCCCAGCATTTT. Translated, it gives CASSYGGSNQPQHF.

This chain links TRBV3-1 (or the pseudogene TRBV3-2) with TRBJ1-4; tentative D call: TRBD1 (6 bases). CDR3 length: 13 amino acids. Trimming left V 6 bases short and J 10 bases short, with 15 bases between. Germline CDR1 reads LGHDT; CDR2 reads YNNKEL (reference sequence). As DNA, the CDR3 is TGTGCCAGCAGTCCCGCTACAGGGTTAAAACTGTTTTTT. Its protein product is CASSPATGLKLFF.

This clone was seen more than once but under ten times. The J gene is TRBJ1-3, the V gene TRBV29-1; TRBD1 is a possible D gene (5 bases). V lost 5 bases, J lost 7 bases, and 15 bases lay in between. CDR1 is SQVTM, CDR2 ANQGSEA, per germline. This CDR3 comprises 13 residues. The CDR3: CSVQWTNRNTIYF. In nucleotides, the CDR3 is TGCAGCGTTCAATGGACAAATAGGAACACCATATATTTT.

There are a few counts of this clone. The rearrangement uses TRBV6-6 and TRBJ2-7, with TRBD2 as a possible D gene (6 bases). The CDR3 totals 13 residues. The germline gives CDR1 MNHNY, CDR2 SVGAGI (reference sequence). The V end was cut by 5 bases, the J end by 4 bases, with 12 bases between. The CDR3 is CASSLRETYEQYF. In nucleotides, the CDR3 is TGTGCCAGCAGTCTTCGGGAGACTTACGAGCAGTACTTC.

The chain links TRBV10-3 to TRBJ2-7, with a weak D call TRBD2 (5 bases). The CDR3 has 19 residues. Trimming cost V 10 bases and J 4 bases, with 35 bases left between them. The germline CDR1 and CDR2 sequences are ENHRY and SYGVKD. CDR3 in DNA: TGTGCCAGGCGGGCACGCATTTACATAGGCGGCCGTTCTCAGTACGAGCAGTACTTC. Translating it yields CARRARIYIGGRSQYEQYF.

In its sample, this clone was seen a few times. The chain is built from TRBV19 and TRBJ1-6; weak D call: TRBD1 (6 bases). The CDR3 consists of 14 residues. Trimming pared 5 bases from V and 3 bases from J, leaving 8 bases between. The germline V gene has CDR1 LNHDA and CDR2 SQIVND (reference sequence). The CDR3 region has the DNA TGTGCCAGTAGTCCACAGGGCTATAATTCACCCCTCCACTTT. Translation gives CASSPQGYNSPLHF.

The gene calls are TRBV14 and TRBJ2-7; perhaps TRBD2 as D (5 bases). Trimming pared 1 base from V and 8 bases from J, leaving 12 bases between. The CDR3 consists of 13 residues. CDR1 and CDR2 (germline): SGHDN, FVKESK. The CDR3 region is CASSQGERGKQYF. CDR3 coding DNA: TGTGCCAGCAGCCAAGGGGAGCGAGGGAAGCAGTACTTC.

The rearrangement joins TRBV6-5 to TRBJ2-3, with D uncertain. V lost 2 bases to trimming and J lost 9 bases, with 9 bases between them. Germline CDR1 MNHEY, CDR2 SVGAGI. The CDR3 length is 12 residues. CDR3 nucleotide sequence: TGTGCCAGCAGTTACACCGGAGAAACGCAGTATTTT. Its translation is CASSYTGETQYF.

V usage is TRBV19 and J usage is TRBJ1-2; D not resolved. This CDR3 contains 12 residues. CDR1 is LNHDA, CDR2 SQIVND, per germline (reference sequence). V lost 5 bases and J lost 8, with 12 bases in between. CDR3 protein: CASSHRGGGYTF. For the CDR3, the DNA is TGTGCCAGTAGTCACCGGGGAGGAGGCTACACCTTC.

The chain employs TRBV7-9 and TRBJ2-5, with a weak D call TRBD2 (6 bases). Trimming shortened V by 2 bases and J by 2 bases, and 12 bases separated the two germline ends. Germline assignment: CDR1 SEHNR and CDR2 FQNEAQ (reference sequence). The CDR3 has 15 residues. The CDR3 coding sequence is TGTGCCAGCAGCTTACGTTCGGGGACTCAAGAGACCCAGTACTTC. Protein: CASSLRSGTQETQYF. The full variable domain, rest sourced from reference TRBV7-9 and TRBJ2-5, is DTGVSQNPRHKITKRGQNVTFRCDPISEHNRLYWYRQTLGQGPEFLTYFQNEAQLEKSRLLSDRFSAERPKGSFSTLEIQRTEQGDSAMYLCASSLRSGTQETQYFGPGTRLLVL.

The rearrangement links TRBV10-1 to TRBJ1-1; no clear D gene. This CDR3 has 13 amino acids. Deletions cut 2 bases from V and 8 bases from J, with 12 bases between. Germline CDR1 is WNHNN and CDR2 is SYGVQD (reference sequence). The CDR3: CASSEAGSGEAFF. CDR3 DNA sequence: TGCGCCAGCAGTGAGGCGGGTTCGGGAGAAGCTTTCTTT.

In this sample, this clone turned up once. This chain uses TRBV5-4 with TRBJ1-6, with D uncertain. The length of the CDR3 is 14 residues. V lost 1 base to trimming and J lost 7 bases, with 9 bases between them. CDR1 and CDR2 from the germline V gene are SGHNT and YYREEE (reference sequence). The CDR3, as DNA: TGTGCCAGCAGCTTGACGGGATCAAATTCACCCCTCCACTTT. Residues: CASSLTGSNSPLHF.

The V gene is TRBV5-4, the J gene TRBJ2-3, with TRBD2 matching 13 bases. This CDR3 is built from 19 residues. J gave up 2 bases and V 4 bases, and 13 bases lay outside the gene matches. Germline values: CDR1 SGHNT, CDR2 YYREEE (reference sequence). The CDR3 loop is CASSASRSGTSGITDTQYF. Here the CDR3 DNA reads TGTGCCAGCAGCGCGTCCCGGTCCGGGACTAGCGGGATCACAGATACGCAGTATTTT.

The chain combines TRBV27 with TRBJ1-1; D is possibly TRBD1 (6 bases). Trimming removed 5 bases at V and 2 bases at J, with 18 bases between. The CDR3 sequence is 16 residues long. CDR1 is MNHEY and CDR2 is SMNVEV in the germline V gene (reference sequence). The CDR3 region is CASSKYPDRHNTEAFF. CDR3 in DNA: TGTGCCAGCAGTAAATACCCAGACAGGCACAACACTGAAGCTTTCTTT.

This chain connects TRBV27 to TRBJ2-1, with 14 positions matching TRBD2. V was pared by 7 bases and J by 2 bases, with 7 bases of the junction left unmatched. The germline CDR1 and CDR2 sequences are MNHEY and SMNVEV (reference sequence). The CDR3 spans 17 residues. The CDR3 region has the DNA TGTGCCAGCATAGGGACTAGCGGGAGTGTCCCCTACAATGAGCAGTTCTTC. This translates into CASIGTSGSVPYNEQFF.

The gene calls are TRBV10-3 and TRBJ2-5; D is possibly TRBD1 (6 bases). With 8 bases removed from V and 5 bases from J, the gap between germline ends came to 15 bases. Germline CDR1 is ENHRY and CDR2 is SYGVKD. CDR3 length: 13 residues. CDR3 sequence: CAIRHRDGETQYF. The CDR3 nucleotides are TGTGCCATCCGCCACAGGGACGGGGAGACCCAGTACTTC.

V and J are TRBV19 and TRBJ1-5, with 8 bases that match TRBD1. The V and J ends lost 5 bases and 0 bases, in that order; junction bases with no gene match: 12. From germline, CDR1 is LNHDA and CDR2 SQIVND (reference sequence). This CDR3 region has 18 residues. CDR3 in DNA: TGTGCCAGTAGTGCAGGGGGCGCGGGGCTTTATAGCAATCAGCCCCAGCATTTT. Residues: CASSAGGAGLYSNQPQHF.